The T cell receptor (beta chain) under discussion was sequenced for a study of cytomegalovirus exposure and HLA in healthy donors. Points from the study as a whole: Specificity for CMV antigens was confirmed in vitro for three of the CMV-associated chains. TCR beta chains numbering some 160 were designated cytomegalovirus-associated. TCR sequences were mostly rare, though some public TCRs occurred in many donors. One later analysis, an examination of the 120 or so validation repertoires, found that first-cohort TCR clusters tended to co-occur in them.

As concerns this clone: Its antigen is still unknown.

This table comes from immunoSEQ multiplex PCR, and its TCRdb copy is limited to in-frame clones, with some not included. The sample shows 150,000 or so clones, approximately 84% of them seen only once. V shed 6 bases, J shed 5 bases, and the junction held 5 bases outside the gene matches. This CDR3 has 13 amino acids. Germline CDR1 reads MDHEN; CDR2 reads SYDVKM. This sequence joins TRBV28 and TRBJ2-7; 9 bases are shared with TRBD1. This sequence originates from a man aged 30 to 45 in good health and CMV-seropositive. Material: PBMCs. DNA for the CDR3: TGTGCCAGCAGGGGGACAGGGTGGGACGAGCAGTACTTC. Amino acid sequence: CASRGTGWDEQYF.